Included here is one TCR beta chain sequence, with context. Antigen specificity is unknown. The CDR3 runs 16 residues. In germline, CDR1 is SGHAT, CDR2 FQNNGV. J lost 3 bases, V lost 5 bases, and 5 bases had no gene match. Separate from the approximately 700-subject first cohort was the approximately 120-subject validation cohort, to which the donors belonged. Assay used: immunoSEQ multiplex PCR; TCRdb lists only in-frame clones, some missing. The table records 200,000 to 250,000 clones, 87% of them present only once. The sample belongs to a study of cytomegalovirus exposure and HLA in healthy donors. Points from the study as a whole: In vitro data verified three CMV-associated chains as specific for CMV antigens.

The sequence came from a man between 18 and 35 years old in good health and CMV-seronegative. The specimen sequenced was PBMCs. This chain uses TRBV11-2 with TRBJ2-3; 13 nucleotides line up with TRBD2. CDR3 amino acids: CASSPRTSGGTDTQYF. The DNA for the CDR3 is TGTGCCAGCAGCCCGCGGACTAGCGGGGGAACAGATACGCAGTATTTT.